The 15 T cell receptor beta chains reported below all come from one sample, sequenced in a study of shared clonotypes between healthy human individuals. The repertoire was sequenced with immunoSEQ multiplex PCR; TCRdb's copy has only in-frame clones and lacks some. The data contain fewer than 1.8 million clones, less than 99% of them singletons. The sample consisted of naive CD4+ T cells sorted from blood. This sample's subset: CD45RA+ positively selected. These receptors came from a man aged 25 to 40 in good health.

The rearrangement joins TRBV15 to TRBJ2-2; D is undetermined. The germline CDR1 and CDR2 sequences are LNHNV and YYDKDF (reference sequence). There are 15 residues in the CDR3. Trimming left V 2 bases short and J 7 bases short, with 14 bases between. The CDR3 DNA reads TGTGCCACCAGCAGATCCCTAGAGTTCGGCGGGGAGCTGTTTTTT. Protein product: CATSRSLEFGGELFF.

The CDR3 DNA is TGTGCCAGCAGTTACGGGACAGAGAGCACAGATACGCAGTATTTT. It translates to CASSYGTESTDTQYF. This chain joins TRBV6-5 and TRBJ2-3; 7 positions match TRBD1. CDR3 length: 15 amino acids. V lost 2 bases to trimming and J lost 0 bases; unmatched junction nucleotides: 2. In germline, CDR1 is MNHEY, CDR2 SVGAGI.

The chain links TRBV5-1 to TRBJ2-5; 8 positions agree with TRBD2. V lost 0 bases, J lost 1 base, and 5 bases stayed unmatched. The CDR3 is 16 amino acids. CDR1 is SGHRS and CDR2 is YFSETQ in the germline V gene. This chain's CDR3 is CASSLGSGNIQETQYF. CDR3 DNA sequence: TGCGCCAGCAGCTTGGGTAGCGGGAACATCCAAGAGACCCAGTACTTC.

Concerning this clone: Other DNA sequences within the sample encode an identical CDR3. The chain has TRBV5-4 and TRBJ2-6, with D unresolved. Trimming took off 1 base at V and 0 bases at J, with 5 bases between the two ends. In germline, CDR1 is SGHNT, CDR2 YYREEE (reference sequence). CDR3 length equals 15 residues. Here the CDR3 DNA reads TGTGCCAGCAGCTTGTCGAGCTCTGGGGCCAACGTCCTGACTTTC. Its translation: CASSLSSSGANVLTF.

The chain couples TRBV18 to TRBJ2-7; 7 bases are shared with TRBD1. The CDR3 spans 16 residues. CDR1 is KGHSH, CDR2 LQKENI, per germline. Trimming cost V 3 bases and J 2 bases; bases outside gene matches: 10. Here the CDR3 reads CASSPKGTVKTYEQYF. CDR3 sequence (DNA): TGTGCCAGCTCACCGAAAGGGACAGTAAAAACCTACGAGCAGTACTTC.

This rearrangement joins TRBV18 to TRBJ2-4; a weak D match, TRBD2 (5 bases). Trimming removed 6 bases from V and 6 bases from J, with 18 bases in between. There are 15 residues in the CDR3. Germline values: CDR1 KGHSH, CDR2 LQKENI. CDR3 loop: CASSDTRGLGNIQYF. The CDR3 region has the DNA TGTGCCAGCTCCGATACCCGAGGGTTAGGAAACATTCAGTACTTC. Based on the CDR3 plus reference TRBV18 and TRBJ2-4, the full variable domain is NAGVMQNPRHLVRRRGQEARLRCSPMKGHSHVYWYRQLPEEGLKFMVYLQKENIIDESGMPKERFSAEFPKEGPSILRIQQVVRGDSAAYFCASSDTRGLGNIQYFGAGTRLSVL.

The chain combines TRBV5-5 with TRBJ2-3, with D possibly TRBD1 on 7 matching bases. The CDR3 has 16 amino acids. Trimming removed 3 bases from V and 0 bases from J, with 14 bases in between. Germline loops: CDR1 SGHKS, CDR2 YYEKEE (reference sequence). The CDR3 DNA is TGTGCCAGCAGCTCGACCAGGGGGACTAGCACAGATACGCAGTATTTT. Translation gives CASSSTRGTSTDTQYF.

The CDR3 protein is CAISAGGADTQYF. CDR3 nucleotides: TGTGCCATCAGTGCGGGGGGGGCAGATACGCAGTATTTT. The chain employs TRBV10-3 and TRBJ2-3; 8 nucleotides line up with TRBD2. The CDR3 has 13 residues. The trim removed 4 bases at V and 4 bases at J, leaving 1 base unmatched. Looked up from germline, CDR1 is ENHRY and CDR2 is SYGVKD.

The chain carries TRBV19 and TRBJ2-5; the D call may be TRBD1 or TRBD2 (5 bases each). Germline assignment: CDR1 LNHDA and CDR2 SQIVND (reference sequence). The CDR3 runs to 13 residues. Trimming cost V 5 bases and J 5 bases, with 12 bases left between them. The CDR3 reads CASSWGSKETQYF. DNA of the CDR3: TGTGCCAGTAGTTGGGGGTCTAAGGAGACCCAGTACTTC.

The V call is TRBV5-1, the J call TRBJ2-2, with D maybe TRBD1 (6 bases). The CDR3 spans 15 residues. The germline CDR1 and CDR2 sequences are SGHRS and YFSETQ. V was cut by 4 bases and J by 0 bases, with 10 bases left in between. The CDR3 DNA sequence: TGCGCCAGCAGCACTGGACAGCCGAACACCGGGGAGCTGTTTTTT. Its translation: CASSTGQPNTGELFF.

The chain employs TRBV5-4 and TRBJ2-4, with a tentative D call TRBD2 (5 bases). Germline V gives CDR1 SGHNT, CDR2 YYREEE (reference sequence). V was trimmed by 1 base and J by 1 base, leaving 6 bases between them. This CDR3 contains 14 residues. CDR3 sequence (DNA): TGTGCCAGCAGCTTGTTAGCGGCCAAAAACATTCAGTACTTC. Its protein is CASSLLAAKNIQYF.

CDR3 sequence reads: CASSAGQGRIREKLFF. CDR3 nucleotide sequence: TGTGCCAGCAGCGCGGGACAGGGCAGAATTCGGGAAAAACTGTTTTTT. This rearrangement joins TRBV9 to TRBJ1-4; 9 bases are a match to TRBD1. The CDR3 contains 16 residues. Per germline, CDR1 SGDLS and CDR2 YYNGEE. Germline trimming cut 3 bases from V and 8 bases from J; bases unmatched to any gene: 11.

The gene calls are TRBV2 and TRBJ1-5; unclear D gene. Trimming cost V 4 bases and J 3 bases, with 10 bases left between them. CDR1 and CDR2 from the germline V gene are SNHLY and FYNNEI. The CDR3 totals 14 residues. The CDR3 sequence is CASSGQALNQPQHF. In nucleotides, the CDR3 is TGTGCCAGCAGTGGGCAGGCCCTCAATCAGCCCCAGCATTTT.

CDR3 DNA sequence: TGTGCCAGCAGCTTGTTCGGACTAGCCGGGGACGAGCAGTACTTC. Its translation: CASSLFGLAGDEQYF. This sequence joins TRBV7-9 and TRBJ2-7, with TRBD2 matching over 8 bases. V lost 3 bases and J lost 5; bases outside the gene matches: 9. There are 15 residues in the CDR3. Germline V lookup: CDR1 SEHNR, CDR2 FQNEAQ (reference sequence).

J is TRBJ1-5 and V is TRBV6-5; D is unresolved. Trimming removed 2 bases at V and 3 bases at J, with 8 bases between. Germline CDR1 MNHEY, CDR2 SVGAGI. The CDR3 has 14 amino acids. The CDR3 loop reads CASSYAGDNQPQHF. CDR3 sequence (DNA): TGTGCCAGCAGTTACGCAGGCGACAATCAGCCCCAGCATTTT.